Presented here are 32 T cell receptor beta chains from one specimen sequenced in a study of identical twins. Via MiXCR, TCRdb re-called the 5' RACE reads, giving one row per CDR3 protein. The repertoire has hundreds of thousands of distinct CDR3 sequences, roughly 26% of them found once; the top ten carry 2.5% to 3.5%. A further study also used this sample, focusing on T cells expressing NK-cell markers.

What was sequenced was CD4+ T cells sorted from blood. The receptor source for this set is a woman under 30 in good health.

This clonotype has a handful of counts. The rearrangement links TRBV10-3 to TRBJ2-3; TRBD2 matches at 15 bases. CDR3 length: 15 amino acids. CDR1 ENHRY and CDR2 SYGVKD come from the germline V gene. Trimming took 4 bases from V and 7 from J; bases not matched to a gene: 3. The CDR3 DNA follows: TGTGCCATCAGTGTGGGACTAGCGGGAGGAAATACGCAGTATTTT. Translating gives CAISVGLAGGNTQYF.

The rearrangement joins TRBV15 to TRBJ2-2; D gene uncertain. The CDR3 is 14 residues long. Germline V CDR1 and CDR2: LNHNV, YYDKDF (reference sequence). The V end was cut by 1 base, the J end by 2 bases, with 5 bases between. CDR3 loop: CATSRVGNTGELFF. The DNA for the CDR3 is TGTGCCACCAGCAGAGTGGGAAACACCGGGGAGCTGTTTTTT.

This sequence joins TRBV5-1 and TRBJ2-3; 10 bases are shared with TRBD2. V lost 2 bases, J lost 3 bases, and 15 bases stayed unmatched. The CDR3 has 19 residues. Germline CDR1 and CDR2: SGHRS and YFSETQ. Here the CDR3 reads CASSFSALAGVDGTDTQYF. As DNA, the CDR3 is TGCGCCAGCAGCTTTAGCGCTCTAGCGGGAGTTGACGGAACAGATACGCAGTATTTT.

About this clonotype itself: Being one base from a much bigger clone, this may be a read error. V and J are TRBV2 and TRBJ2-7, with D perhaps TRBD1 (5 bases). The V and J ends lost 4 bases and 4 bases respectively, with 5 bases between them. Per the germline V gene, CDR1 is SNHLY and CDR2 is FYNNEI. The CDR3 covers 11 residues. The CDR3 spells CASSGQYEQYF. CDR3 nucleotides: TGTGCCAGCAGTGGACAGTACGAGCAGTACTTC. The variable domain in full, with the rest retrieved from reference TRBV2 and TRBJ2-7, is EPEVTQTPSHQVTQMGQEVILRCVPISNHLYFYWYRQILGQKVEFLVSFYNNEISEKSEIFDDQFSVERPDGSNFTLKIRSTKLEDSAMYFCASSGQYEQYFGPGTRLTVT.

The rearrangement uses TRBV20-1 and TRBJ2-5; possibly TRBD2 for D (6 bases). CDR1 DFQATT and CDR2 SNEGSKA come from the germline V gene (reference sequence). The V and J ends lost 6 bases and 5 bases respectively, with 7 bases between them. CDR3 length: 10 residues. In DNA, the CDR3 is TGCAGTGCCGCGGGGGAGACCCAGTACTTC. It yields the protein CSAAGETQYF.

This clonotype was seen more than once but under ten times. V gene TRBV2 combines with J gene TRBJ2-7; maybe TRBD2 (6 bases). CDR1 SNHLY and CDR2 FYNNEI come from the germline V gene. The CDR3 is made up of 13 amino acids. Trimming removed 6 bases from V and 4 bases from J, with 13 bases in between. The DNA for the CDR3 is TGTGCCAGCAGATCTAGCGTCCCTTACGAGCAGTACTTC. Translated: CASRSSVPYEQYF.

This clonotype occurred a few times. The gene calls are TRBV9 and TRBJ2-1, with D possibly matching TRBD1 (6 bases). V was pared by 3 bases and J by 7 bases, with 17 bases between. The CDR3 loop spans 15 amino acids. Germline lookup yields CDR1 SGDLS and CDR2 YYNGEE. The CDR3 here is CASSEKTGNWNEQFF. The CDR3 DNA reads as TGTGCCAGCAGCGAAAAAACAGGGAATTGGAATGAGCAGTTCTTC.

A few counts support this clonotype. The gene calls are TRBV20-1 and TRBJ2-3, with 8 bases identical to TRBD2. Trimming at V came to 2 bases and at J to 3 bases, leaving 7 bases not matched to a gene. Germline V gene sequence: CDR1 DFQATT, CDR2 SNEGSKA (reference sequence). The CDR3 runs 15 residues. CDR3 region: CSARKGLVGTDTQYF. The CDR3 region has the DNA TGCAGTGCTAGAAAGGGACTAGTAGGTACAGATACGCAGTATTTT.

V and J are TRBV2 and TRBJ2-2; D gene ambiguous. The V end was cut by 8 bases, the J end by 4 bases, with 23 bases between. Germline CDR1 SNHLY, CDR2 FYNNEI. This CDR3 is 17 amino acids long. Here the CDR3 reads CASQPPGQPWTTGELFF. Here the CDR3 DNA reads TGTGCCAGCCAACCCCCGGGCCAACCATGGACCACCGGGGAGCTGTTTTTT.

V usage is TRBV9 and J usage is TRBJ2-7, with D possibly being TRBD1 (5 bases). The CDR3 is 13 residues long. Per the germline V gene, CDR1 is SGDLS and CDR2 is YYNGEE. V was pared by 3 bases and J by 3 bases, with 10 bases between. The CDR3 coding sequence is TGTGCCAGCAGCGCAGGGTCCTTCTACGAGCAGTACTTC. Its protein is CASSAGSFYEQYF.

The rearrangement uses TRBV10-1 and TRBJ2-5; tentatively, D is TRBD1 or TRBD2 (6 bases each). This CDR3 contains 16 residues. Germline V gene sequence: CDR1 WNHNN, CDR2 SYGVQD (reference sequence). Trimming left V 0 bases short and J 5 bases short, with 16 bases between. The CDR3 reads CASSESGRGGSETQYF. The CDR3 coding sequence is TGCGCCAGCAGTGAGTCTGGCAGGGGAGGTTCGGAGACCCAGTACTTC.

This clonotype has more than one count but fewer than ten. The CDR3 nucleotides read TGTGCCAGCACCCAAACAACCACTGAAGCTTTCTTT. Translation gives CASTQTTTEAFF. The chain recombines TRBV12-3 or TRBV12-4 with TRBJ1-1; D is uncertain. V was cut by 7 bases and J by 4 bases, with 10 bases left in between. The CDR3 is 12 residues long.

The chain is built from TRBV29-1 and TRBJ2-5; D call uncertain. Trimming shortened V by 6 bases and J by 0 bases, and 11 bases separated the two germline ends. CDR3 length equals 13 residues. Germline lookup yields CDR1 SQVTM and CDR2 ANQGSEA. CDR3 in DNA: TGCAGCGTGTCTGACGGCTACCAAGAGACCCAGTACTTC. It is translated as CSVSDGYQETQYF. Full variable domain (missing parts from reference TRBV29-1 and TRBJ2-5): SAVISQKPSRDICQRGTSLTIQCQVDSQVTMMFWYRQQPGQSLTLIATANQGSEATYESGFVIDKFPISRPNLTFSTLTVSNMSPEDSSIYLCSVSDGYQETQYFGPGTRLLVL.

The rearrangement joins TRBV3-1 to TRBJ2-7; D is ambiguous. V gave up 0 bases and J gave up 6 bases, with 3 bases separating them. Germline V gene lookup returns CDR1 LGHDT and CDR2 YNNKEL (reference sequence). The CDR3 is 11 residues long. DNA of the CDR3: TGTGCCAGCAGCCAAGATCTCGAGCAGTACTTC. Its translation: CASSQDLEQYF.

This clonotype was recorded once. The CDR3 DNA follows: TGCAGTGCTACCGGGGGAGGAAGATCACCCCTCCACTTT. Encoded protein: CSATGGGRSPLHF. The genes are TRBV20-1 and TRBJ1-6, with D tentatively TRBD1 (5 bases). CDR1 and CDR2 from the germline V gene are DFQATT and SNEGSKA (reference sequence). Trimming left V 4 bases short and J 10 bases short, with 14 bases between. CDR3 length: 13 residues.

The rearrangement joins TRBV23-1 to TRBJ1-1; D is possibly TRBD1 (5 bases). TRBV23-1 is labeled an ORF, and its function is uncertain. V was trimmed by 8 bases and J by 1 base, leaving 17 bases between them. The CDR3 runs 15 residues. The CDR3 sequence: CASFGAGPRNTEAFF. CDR3 DNA: TGCGCCAGCTTTGGGGCAGGCCCCCGGAACACTGAAGCTTTCTTT.

The chain joins TRBV5-1 to TRBJ2-7, with 12 bases identical to TRBD2. The CDR3 contains 16 residues. CDR1 is SGHRS and CDR2 is YFSETQ in the germline V gene. Losses at the gene ends were 4 bases for V and 7 bases for J; bases not matched to a gene: 12. This CDR3 reads CASSAGLAGSLGEQYF. The CDR3 DNA sequence: TGCGCCAGCAGCGCGGGACTAGCGGGCTCTTTGGGTGAGCAGTACTTC.

This clonotype was detected only a few times. The chain employs TRBV5-6 and TRBJ2-5, with no clear D. The CDR3 covers 13 residues. Germline V gene lookup returns CDR1 SGHDT and CDR2 YYEEEE. V was pared by 0 bases and J by 5 bases, with 8 bases between. CDR3 region: CASSLAAVETQYF. Written as DNA, the CDR3 is TGTGCCAGCAGCTTGGCGGCAGTGGAGACCCAGTACTTC.

The sample holds a few counts of this clonotype. The chain employs TRBV5-1 and TRBJ2-7, with D possibly matching TRBD2 (6 bases). V dropped 4 bases and J dropped 7 bases, with 15 bases sitting between them. The CDR3 spans 13 residues. Germline CDR1 is SGHRS and CDR2 is YFSETQ. CDR3 region: CASSPTQAGEQYF. CDR3 nucleotides: TGCGCCAGCAGCCCTACGCAGGCGGGGGAGCAGTACTTC.

This chain links TRBV12-3 or TRBV12-4 with TRBJ2-2; D remains ambiguous. The germline V and J ends were trimmed by 3 bases and 3 bases, with 11 bases remaining between them. The CDR3 is 15 amino acids. The CDR3 loop reads CASSLGTPHTGELFF. For the CDR3, the DNA is TGTGCCAGCAGTTTGGGCACCCCACACACCGGGGAGCTGTTTTTT.

The V gene is TRBV29-1, the J gene TRBJ2-5, with D unclear. This CDR3 contains 12 residues. Germline loops: CDR1 SQVTM, CDR2 ANQGSEA. Trimming cost V 4 bases and J 7 bases, with 13 bases left between them. CDR3 coding DNA: TGCAGCGTTGTATCGGACCTCGGGACCCAGTACTTC. It translates to CSVVSDLGTQYF.

This chain connects TRBV4-3 to TRBJ2-1; TRBD2 might be the D (5 bases). This CDR3 contains 17 residues. Trimming stripped 0 bases from V and 6 bases from J, with 18 bases between. From germline, CDR1 is LGHNA and CDR2 YSLEER. CDR3 in amino acids: CASSQEGPWRAFNEQFF. CDR3 sequence (DNA): TGCGCCAGCAGCCAAGAGGGCCCTTGGCGGGCGTTCAATGAGCAGTTCTTC.

The sample holds a few counts of this clonotype. The chain is built from TRBV25-1 and TRBJ2-7; D unresolved. The germline V gene encodes CDR1 MGHDK and CDR2 SYGVNS. The germline V and J ends were trimmed by 0 bases and 5 bases, with 11 bases remaining between them. The length of the CDR3 is 14 residues. CDR3 loop: CASSEYDQRNEQYF. In DNA form, the CDR3 reads TGTGCCAGCAGTGAATACGATCAAAGAAACGAGCAGTACTTC.

This clonotype was seen at least ten times. V is TRBV12-3 or TRBV12-4 and J is TRBJ1-3, with D possibly TRBD1 on 6 matching bases. The CDR3 is 12 residues long. Deletions cut 3 bases from V and 11 bases from J, with 11 bases between. CDR3 region: CASSLRTEAIYF. CDR3 coding DNA: TGTGCCAGCAGTTTGCGGACAGAGGCCATATATTTT.

V is TRBV20-1 and J is TRBJ1-2; D is possibly TRBD1 (5 bases). The CDR3 has 12 residues. V gave up 6 bases and J gave up 6 bases, with 14 bases separating them. Germline loops: CDR1 DFQATT, CDR2 SNEGSKA (reference sequence). The CDR3 nucleotides are TGCAGTGCAAGTCCAGGGTGGGATGGCTACACCTTC. Amino acid sequence: CSASPGWDGYTF.

This clonotype was seen only a few times. V usage is TRBV5-1 and J usage is TRBJ2-1; 10 nucleotides agree with TRBD2. V lost 4 bases, J lost 2 bases, and 6 bases stayed unmatched. Germline V CDR1 and CDR2: SGHRS, YFSETQ. The CDR3 contains 16 residues. This CDR3 is CASSRGTSEAYNEQFF. CDR3 coding DNA: TGCGCCAGCAGCCGAGGGACTAGCGAGGCCTACAATGAGCAGTTCTTC.

This clonotype occurred a few times. The V call is TRBV10-2, the J call TRBJ2-1; D tentatively fits TRBD1 or TRBD2 (5 bases each). Germline V gene sequence: CDR1 WSHSY, CDR2 SAAADI. The CDR3 runs to 16 residues. The germline V and J ends were trimmed by 6 bases and 2 bases, with 17 bases remaining between them. This CDR3 reads CASSEGPQPPYNEQFF. The DNA for the CDR3 is TGCGCCAGCAGCGAGGGACCTCAACCCCCCTACAATGAGCAGTTCTTC.

This clonotype was seen more than once but under ten times. The rearrangement uses TRBV6-1 and TRBJ2-3, with 8 nucleotides matching TRBD2. From germline, CDR1 is MNHNS and CDR2 SASEGT. The CDR3 consists of 14 residues. V lost 7 bases, J lost 12 bases, and 15 bases stayed unmatched. CDR3 nucleotide sequence: TGTGCCAGCATGCCAGCACTCACAGCGGGAGACCAGTATTTT. It is translated as CASMPALTAGDQYF.

The rearrangement joins TRBV5-1 to TRBJ2-7, with D unclear. The CDR3 covers 15 residues. In germline, CDR1 is SGHRS, CDR2 YFSETQ. Trimming pared 5 bases from V and 0 bases from J, leaving 15 bases between. CDR3 nucleotide sequence: TGCGCCAGCAGAAGACTCCAGGAAAGCTCCTACGAGCAGTACTTC. Translated: CASRRLQESSYEQYF.

The DNA for the CDR3 is TGTGCCTGGGACAGGGGGATCCCCCCCTACGAGCAGTACTTC. This gives the protein CAWDRGIPPYEQYF. The rearrangement links TRBV30 to TRBJ2-7; TRBD1 matches at 9 bases. Losses at the gene ends were 5 bases for V and 2 bases for J; bases not matched to a gene: 7. The CDR3 runs 14 residues. Per germline, CDR1 GTSNPN and CDR2 SVGIG (reference sequence).

The chain couples TRBV20-1 to TRBJ2-3; D may be TRBD1 or TRBD2 (5 bases each). V was pared by 5 bases and J by 0 bases, with 12 bases between. CDR1 DFQATT and CDR2 SNEGSKA come from the germline V gene (reference sequence). There are 14 residues in the CDR3. The CDR3 loop reads CSAVDWGSTDTQYF. For the CDR3, the DNA is TGCAGTGCTGTCGACTGGGGGAGCACAGATACGCAGTATTTT.

This clonotype has only a few counts. This sequence joins TRBV20-1 and TRBJ2-1; 9 bases agree with TRBD2. Germline values: CDR1 DFQATT, CDR2 SNEGSKA (reference sequence). Trimming at V came to 3 bases and at J to 6 bases, leaving 6 bases not matched to a gene. The CDR3 is 14 amino acids. The CDR3 protein is CSARRGGGRNEQFF. CDR3 nucleotides: TGCAGTGCTAGGCGCGGGGGGGGGCGCAATGAGCAGTTCTTC.